Reported below is one T cell receptor beta chain. Its cognate antigen is unknown. CDR1 is MNHNS, CDR2 SASEGT, per germline. The CDR3 loop spans 15 amino acids. The V gene lost 6 bases and the J gene lost 3 bases, with 18 bases spanning the gap. This sample stems from a study of shared clonotypes between healthy human individuals. Study results and caveats: Unshared clonotypes carried lower generation probabilities than those common to all four donors.

The input for sorted-subset replicate PCRs was about 0.2 ug DNA, some 28,000 T cell genomes. Clones were sequenced by immunoSEQ multiplex PCR, and TCRdb holds only the in-frame ones, with some missing. Of roughly 700,000 clones in the sample, 90% were seen once. This TCR derives from a man between 18 and 29 years old in good health. Some clones in this sample may be carry-over from other donors' samples. The chain recombines TRBV6-1 with TRBJ2-7, with a possible D match to TRBD1 (8 bases). Sequenced input: memory CD8+ T cells from PBMCs. The subset denotes: CD45RO+ cells pooled with CCR7-negative TemRA cells. In DNA form, the CDR3 reads TGTGCCAGCAGGGCCAACAGGGGGGGGTTCTACGAGCAGTACTTC. Protein product: CASRANRGGFYEQYF.